This TCR beta chain was observed in a study of identical twins. The study's findings and limits: Excess sharing between twins was weaker in beta out-of-frame sequences. Modeled out-of-frame TCR alpha sharing in monozygotic twins fell below observed levels.

Losses at the gene ends were 5 bases for V and 8 bases for J; bases not matched to a gene: 14. The CDR3 consists of 17 residues. Germline values: CDR1 SSHAT, CDR2 FNYEAQ (reference sequence). As regards this clonotype: Its target is unknown.

TCRdb recomputed calls from the 5' RACE reads with MiXCR, one row per CDR3 protein. The sample gives roughly 770,000 distinct CDR3 sequences, 15% to 20% of which show up once; around 14% is in the top ten. Healthy Caucasians alone served as donors. This same sample was also taken into another study, of T cells expressing NK-cell markers. From that study: Among the eight sequenced donors, seven tested HCMV-seropositive and one tested seronegative.

Sequenced: PBMCs. J is TRBJ2-1 and V is TRBV7-7; TRBD2 matches at 11 bases. The sequence came from a woman aged 18-29 years in good health. This CDR3 reads CASSPSRTSGLGHEQFF. In DNA, the CDR3 is TGTGCCAGCAGCCCATCCAGGACTAGCGGGCTTGGGCATGAGCAGTTCTTC. The variable domain in full, with the rest retrieved from reference TRBV7-7 and TRBJ2-1, is GAGVSQSPRYKVTKRGQDVTLRCDPISSHATLYWYQQALGQGPEFLTYFNYEAQPDKSGLPSDRFSAERPEGSISTLTIQRTEQRDSAMYRCASSPSRTSGLGHEQFFGPGTRLTVL.